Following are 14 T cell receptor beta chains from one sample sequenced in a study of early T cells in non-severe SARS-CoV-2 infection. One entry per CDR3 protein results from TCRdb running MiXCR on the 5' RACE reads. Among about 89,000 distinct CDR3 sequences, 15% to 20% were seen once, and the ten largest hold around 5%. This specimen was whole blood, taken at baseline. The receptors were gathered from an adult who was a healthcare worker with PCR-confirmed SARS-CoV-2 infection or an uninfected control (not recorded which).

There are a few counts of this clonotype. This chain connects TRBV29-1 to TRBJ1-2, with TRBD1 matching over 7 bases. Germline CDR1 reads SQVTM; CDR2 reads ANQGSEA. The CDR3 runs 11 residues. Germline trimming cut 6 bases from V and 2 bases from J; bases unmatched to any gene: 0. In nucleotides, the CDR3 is TGCAGCGTGACAGGGAACTATGGCTACACCTTC. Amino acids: CSVTGNYGYTF.

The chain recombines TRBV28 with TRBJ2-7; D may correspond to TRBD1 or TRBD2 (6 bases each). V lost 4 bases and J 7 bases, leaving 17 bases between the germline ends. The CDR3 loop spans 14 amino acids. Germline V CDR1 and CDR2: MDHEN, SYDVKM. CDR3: CASSSRTGAREQYF. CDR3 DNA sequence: TGTGCCAGCAGTTCCCGGACGGGGGCGCGGGAGCAGTACTTC.

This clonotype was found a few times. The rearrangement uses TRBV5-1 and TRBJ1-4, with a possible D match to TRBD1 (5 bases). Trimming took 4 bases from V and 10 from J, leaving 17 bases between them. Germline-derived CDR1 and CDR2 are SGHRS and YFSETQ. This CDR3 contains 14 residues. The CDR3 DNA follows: TGCGCCAGCAGCCAAGAGAGGGGATCCGGAAAACTGTTTTTT. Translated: CASSQERGSGKLFF.

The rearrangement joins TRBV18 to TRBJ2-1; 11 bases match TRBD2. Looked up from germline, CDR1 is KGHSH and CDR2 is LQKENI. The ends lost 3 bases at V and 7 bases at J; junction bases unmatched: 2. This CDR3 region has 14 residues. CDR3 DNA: TGTGCCAGCTCACCCGGGACTAGCGGTAATGAGCAGTTCTTC. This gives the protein CASSPGTSGNEQFF. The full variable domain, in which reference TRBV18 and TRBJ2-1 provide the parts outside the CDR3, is NAGVMQNPRHLVRRRGQEARLRCSPMKGHSHVYWYRQLPEEGLKFMVYLQKENIIDESGMPKERFSAEFPKEGPSILRIQQVVRGDSAAYFCASSPGTSGNEQFFGPGTRLTVL.

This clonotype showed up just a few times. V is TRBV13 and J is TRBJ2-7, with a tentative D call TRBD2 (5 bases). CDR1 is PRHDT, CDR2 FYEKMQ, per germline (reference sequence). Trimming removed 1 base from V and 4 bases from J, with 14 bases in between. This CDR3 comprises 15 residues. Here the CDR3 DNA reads TGTGCCAGCAGCTTAGCTCTCGGAGGCCCTTACGAGCAGTACTTC. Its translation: CASSLALGGPYEQYF.

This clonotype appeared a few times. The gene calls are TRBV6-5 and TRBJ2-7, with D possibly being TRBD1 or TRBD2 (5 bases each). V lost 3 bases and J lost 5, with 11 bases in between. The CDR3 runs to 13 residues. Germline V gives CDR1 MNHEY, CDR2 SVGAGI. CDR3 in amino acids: CASSYGGSDEQYF. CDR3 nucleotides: TGTGCCAGCAGTTATGGGGGAAGCGACGAGCAGTACTTC.

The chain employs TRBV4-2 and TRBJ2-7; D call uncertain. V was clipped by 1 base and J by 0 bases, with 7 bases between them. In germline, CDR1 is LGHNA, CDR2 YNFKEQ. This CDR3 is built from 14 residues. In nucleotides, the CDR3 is TGTGCCAGCAGCCAAGTGGTAAGCTCCTACGAGCAGTACTTC. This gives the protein CASSQVVSSYEQYF.

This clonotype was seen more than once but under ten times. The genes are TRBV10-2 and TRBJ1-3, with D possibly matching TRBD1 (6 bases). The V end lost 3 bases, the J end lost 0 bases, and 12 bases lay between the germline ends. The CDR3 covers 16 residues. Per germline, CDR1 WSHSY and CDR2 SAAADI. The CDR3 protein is CASSDGGVISGNTIYF. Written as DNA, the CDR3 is TGCGCCAGCAGTGACGGGGGCGTAATCTCTGGAAACACCATATATTTT.

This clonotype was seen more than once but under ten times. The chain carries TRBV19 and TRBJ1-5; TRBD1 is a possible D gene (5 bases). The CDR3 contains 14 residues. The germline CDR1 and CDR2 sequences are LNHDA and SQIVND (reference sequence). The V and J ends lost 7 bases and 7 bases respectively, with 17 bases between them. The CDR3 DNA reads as TGTGCCAGTAAGAGAGGGGACGGGGGACAGCCCCAGCATTTT. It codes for CASKRGDGGQPQHF.

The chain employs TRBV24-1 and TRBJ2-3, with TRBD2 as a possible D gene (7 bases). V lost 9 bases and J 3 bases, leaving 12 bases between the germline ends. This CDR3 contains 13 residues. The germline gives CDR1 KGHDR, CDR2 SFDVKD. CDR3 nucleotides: TGTGCCACCGGAGGGAGGGGGACAGATACGCAGTATTTT. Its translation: CATGGRGTDTQYF.

CDR3 sequence: CASSRVGGKIADTQYF. In DNA, the CDR3 is TGTGCCAGTAGTAGGGTTGGTGGGAAGATCGCAGATACGCAGTATTTT. The genes are TRBV19 and TRBJ2-3; D gene ambiguous. The CDR3 runs 16 residues. Germline V gene lookup returns CDR1 LNHDA and CDR2 SQIVND (reference sequence). Between the trimmed V and J ends, which lost 4 bases and 4 bases, there was a span of 18 bases. Using reference TRBV19 and TRBJ2-3 for the parts outside the CDR3, the full variable domain is DGGITQSPKYLFRKEGQNVTLSCEQNLNHDAMYWYRQDPGQGLRLIYYSQIVNDFQKGDIAEGYSVSREKKESFPLTVTSAQKNPTAFYLCASSRVGGKIADTQYFGPGTRLTVL.

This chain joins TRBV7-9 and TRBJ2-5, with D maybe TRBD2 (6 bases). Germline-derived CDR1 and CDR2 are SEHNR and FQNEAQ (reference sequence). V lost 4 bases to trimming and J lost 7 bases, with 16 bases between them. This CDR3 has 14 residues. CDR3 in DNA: TGTGCCAGCAGCTCGGGACTCACTGCAGGGACCCAGTACTTC. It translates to CASSSGLTAGTQYF.

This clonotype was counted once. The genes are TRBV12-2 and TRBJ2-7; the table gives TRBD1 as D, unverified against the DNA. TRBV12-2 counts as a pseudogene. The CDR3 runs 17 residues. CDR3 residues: CASRLAAGQPSSYEQYF. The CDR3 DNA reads TGTGCAAGTCGCTTAGCAGCGGGACAGCCGAGCTCCTACGAGCAGTACTTT.

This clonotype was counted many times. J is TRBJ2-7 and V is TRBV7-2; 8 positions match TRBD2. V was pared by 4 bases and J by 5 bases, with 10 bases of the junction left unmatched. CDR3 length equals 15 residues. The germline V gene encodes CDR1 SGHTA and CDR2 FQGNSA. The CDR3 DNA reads TGTGCCAGCAGCTCGACTAGCGCGGGGTGGCACGAGCAGTACTTC. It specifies CASSSTSAGWHEQYF. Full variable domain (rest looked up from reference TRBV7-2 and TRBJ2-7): GAGVSQSPSNKVTEKGKDVELRCDPISGHTALYWYRQSLGQGLEFLIYFQGNSAPDKSGLPSDRFSAERTGGSVSTLTIQRTQQEDSAVYLCASSSTSAGWHEQYFGPGTRLTVT.